Given below is one T cell receptor (beta chain) in context. Trimming took off 2 bases at V and 10 bases at J, with 12 bases between the two ends. Looked up from germline, CDR1 is MNHEY and CDR2 is SMNVEV (reference sequence). This CDR3 has 14 residues. The data originate from a study of blood T cell repertoires in COVID-19. On the study more broadly: Sample material is recorded as cDNA or gDNA derived from T cells, B-cell-depleted T cells, or PBMCs.

In the authors' methods: Nucleated cell number was recorded as an estimate derived from reference gene primer amplification. TCRdb's table, derived via immunoSEQ multiplex PCR, lists solely in-frame clones and lacks some. V and J calls and clone size follow that table, whereas D and trimming were derived from the DNA. The sample shows hundreds of thousands of clones, about 89% of them seen only once. V gene TRBV27 combines with J gene TRBJ1-6, with TRBD1 as a possible D gene (5 bases). The sample consisted of peripheral blood. This TCR was sampled from a woman in her twenties or thirties with acute or convalescent COVID-19. The CDR3 loop reads CASSLVGAGSPLHF. The CDR3 bases are TGTGCCAGCAGTTTAGTAGGGGCCGGCTCACCCCTCCACTTT.